The entry below describes one TCR beta chain. Its antigen is still unknown. These data come from a study of long-term antiretroviral therapy in people with HIV. Study-level points and caveats: Pre-ART expanded clones dominated the repertoire at every time point. Diversity rose after ART but stayed below transplant donor controls.

Two or more post-ART PBMC samples, plus at least one pre-ART sample, were available for each donor. The assay, immunoSEQ v3.0, was run at survey level. Method: immunoSEQ multiplex PCR; TCRdb's copy keeps in-frame clones and lacks some. Of 20,000 to 30,000 clones in the sample, around 86% were seen once. Germline V gene data show CDR1 as MNHNS and CDR2 as SASEGT. V shed 0 bases and J shed 8 bases, with 16 bases lying between them. The CDR3 extends over 15 amino acids. The material sequenced was unsorted PBMCs, taken approximately 2.6 years after starting antiretroviral therapy. The chain links TRBV6-1 to TRBJ1-2; D perhaps matches TRBD1 (5 bases). The TCR sequence derives from a man aged 35-49 years with HIV. CDR3 sequence reads: CASSEAGTRNGGYTF. The CDR3 bases are TGTGCCAGCAGTGAAGCGGGGACTAGGAATGGAGGCTACACCTTC.